The subject of this entry is one T cell receptor beta chain. The antigen it binds to is not known. Per-base quality was not reported, and no clone a single base away is much larger than it. TCR beta CDR3 regions were amplified from RNA transcripts for repertoire sequencing. The first round was an RT-PCR using HTBI primers with the Qiagen OneStep RT-PCR kit, and this first round was followed by a second-round multiplex PCR, then size selection and purification. Sequencing of the libraries was carried out on an Illumina HiSeq2000 in paired-end mode with 100 bp reads. The authors' analysis ran thus. SOAPnuke was used to process the reads, throwing out any read that had adapters, had uncalled bases, had a mean Phred below 15, or lacked an exact constant-primer or identifier match. COPE v1.2.5 was used to merge high-quality paired reads. Each unique nucleotide sequence was defined as a clonotype, and clonotypes were aligned to IMGT TRB V, D and J references with MiTCR v1.1. Analysis was restricted to V-J combinations with a frequency above 0.0001, which covered over 98% of repertoires. For each V-J combination, a TCR clonal expansion and chaos score was defined as the ratio of F50 clonal expansion to chaos observed in the TCRdist matrix. Features were reduced by Welch's t-statistics and random forest to around 14 V-J combinations, which fed a naive Bayes classifier. The Morisita-Horn index was used to measure how similar the thyroid and blood repertoires were. The raw public data were reprocessed by TCRdb itself: fastp quality trimming at Q25, MiXCR clonotype calling, in-frame beta chains only. One record per CDR3 amino acid sequence lists the most common genes and DNA. The V and J calls follow TCRdb's processing rather than the paper's. Recorded for this sample are approximately 640,000 distinct CDR3 sequences; just over 40% of them occurred a single time. The top ten constitute more than 3% of the sample.

These data belong to a study of Graves' ophthalmopathy and Graves' hyperthyroidism (dated by TCRdb to the late 2010s). Concerning the study at large: Peripheral blood was collected at initial diagnosis, prior to any treatment. In more than five hyperthyroidism patients, the T-cell repertoires found in thyroid tissue were compared with those found in blood. The study used TCR beta repertoire signatures to distinguish Graves' ophthalmopathy from Graves' hyperthyroidism and to predict progression to ophthalmopathy. In total, 135 blood samples were TCR-sequenced: fewer than 50 ophthalmopathy, around 75 hyperthyroidism and about 17 hyperthyroidism-to-ophthalmopathy patients. For independent validation, a separate cohort was made up of approximately 19 hyperthyroidism patients plus 17 patients who later progressed from hyperthyroidism to ophthalmopathy. To explore V-J signatures distinguishing ophthalmopathy from hyperthyroidism, a discovery set of around 100 patients (roughly 44 ophthalmopathy, 57 stable hyperthyroidism) was enrolled. Following sample collection, hyperthyroidism patients were given methimazole at a starting dose of 30 mg daily, and ophthalmopathy patients were given high-dose intravenous methylprednisolone. The paper as a whole reports these results and caveats: No statistical method was used to predetermine the sample size, and group allocation was not hidden from the investigators. Among expanded thyroid clonotypes with frequency above 0.001, most also showed up in blood, which suggests that blood repertoires may reflect the thyroid immune response. In validation, the model predicted ophthalmopathy progression with about 71% sensitivity and approximately 72% specificity; approximately 12 predicted patients were CT-confirmed with GO in a median of 6.5 months. In cross-validation, the 13-signature model distinguished ophthalmopathy from stable hyperthyroidism with around 90% sensitivity and 81.08% specificity, while in the test set the corresponding values were about 80% and 75%.

Ophthalmopathy patients were characterized by moderately to severely active disease, a Clinical Activity Score of at least 3, a NOSPECS grade of at least 4, and a disease duration under 3 months. Anyone with other autoimmune diseases, uncontrolled infections, pregnancy or lactation was excluded from the study. Clinical symptoms, serum thyroxine, TRAb, thyroid ultrasound and orbital computed tomography were used for diagnosis. PBMCs were isolated from about 9.1 ml of fresh peripheral blood by Ficoll-Paque density gradient centrifugation. Trizol reagent was used to extract the total RNA, and its quality was then checked on an Agilent 2100 Bioanalyzer. V is pared back by 0 bases and J by 4 bases, with 12 bases lying between the germline termini. Reading the germline V gene gives CDR1 KGHSH and CDR2 LQKENI. The CDR3 goes from the cysteine to the phenylalanine over 15 residues. Just CDR3 DNA is preserved here, 45 bases in frame from base 1.

The rearranged segments are TRBV18 and TRBJ2-5; TRBD1 is perhaps the D gene, given 5 matching bases. This receptor was identified in an adult man with Graves' ophthalmopathy. The sequenced material came from peripheral blood. CDR3 protein: CASSPPNRHPETQYF. The DNA is as follows: TGTGCCAGCTCACCACCGAACAGGCACCCAGAGACCCAGTACTTC.